The rows below give T cell receptor beta chains drawn from one sample of a study of beta chain features in type 1 diabetes. The method was immunoSEQ multiplex PCR; TCRdb's version includes in-frame clones alone and lacks a portion of them. This sample has tens of thousands of clones; about 52% occur once, and the top ten carry 0.3%. Material for sequencing was stem cell memory CD4+ T cells from blood. All receptors come from a man aged 25 to 40 with type 1 diabetes. CDR3s include the opening cysteine and the closing phenylalanine or tryptophan.

j_call v_call cdr3_aa
TRBJ2-5 TRBV6-1 CAEGGPETQYF
TRBJ1-6 TRBV10-3 CAISQGDRPLSPLHF
TRBJ1-2 TRBV19 CASTYEAASYGYTF
TRBJ2-7 TRBV14 CASSPLRGIGEQYF
TRBJ2-1 TRBV6-5 CASSGTRNEQFF
TRBJ1-1 TRBV18 CASSPYRGSEAFF
TRBJ1-5 TRBV12-5 CASGPGQGVGQPQHF
TRBJ1-1 TRBV7-2 CASRPADHRGNTEAFF
TRBJ1-5 TRBV19 CASSPTGPNQPQHF
TRBJ2-3 TRBV5-4 CASSAQGVLTDTQYF
TRBJ2-1 TRBV4-1 CASSPLPKALVLYNEQFF
TRBJ2-7 TRBV5-1 CASSSLSLRGGYEQYF
TRBJ2-6 TRBV25-1 CASSGLSPSGANVLTF
TRBJ1-4 TRBV30 CAWSVWDSNEKLFF
TRBJ2-5 TRBV5-1 CASSLRGTQETQYF
TRBJ1-6 TRBV19 CASMGQGERTEEPLHF
TRBJ2-2 TRBV11-3 CASSTGGADTGELFF
TRBJ2-7 TRBV5-1 CASSLAPGTTSYEQYF
TRBJ1-5 TRBV6-1 CASRPVRSSNQPQHF
TRBJ2-1 TRBV5-4 CASSFGGLAGGNEQFF
TRBJ1-5 TRBV5-6 CASSLFGQREISNQPQHF
TRBJ2-1 TRBV19 CASSIYDRQGAGEQFF
TRBJ1-2 TRBV2 CASSERAQGDNGYTF
TRBJ2-6 TRBV2 CASRDRDSGANVLTF
TRBJ2-1 TRBV10-3 CAIKTKALAGVMGNEQFF
TRBJ1-4 TRBV2 CASKGGKAEGKLFF
TRBJ2-1 TRBV18 CASSPQGLAGGNEQFF
TRBJ1-2 TRBV19 CASSRTGGAGYGYTF
TRBJ1-6 TRBV19 CASSDGRVNSPLHF
TRBJ1-5 TRBV2 CASSAGTGRNQPQHF